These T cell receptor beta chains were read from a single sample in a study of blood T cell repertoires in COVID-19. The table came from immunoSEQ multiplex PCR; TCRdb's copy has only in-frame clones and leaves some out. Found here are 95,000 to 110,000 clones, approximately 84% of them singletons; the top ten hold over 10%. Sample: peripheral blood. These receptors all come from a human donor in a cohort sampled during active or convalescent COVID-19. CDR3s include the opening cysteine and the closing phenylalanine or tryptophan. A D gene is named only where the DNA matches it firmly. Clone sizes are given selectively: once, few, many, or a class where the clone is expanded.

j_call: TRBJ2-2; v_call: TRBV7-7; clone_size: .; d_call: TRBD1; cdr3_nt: TGTGCTAGCAGCCGCGACAGGGGGAACACCGGGGAGCTGTTTTTT; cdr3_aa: CASSRDRGNTGELFF
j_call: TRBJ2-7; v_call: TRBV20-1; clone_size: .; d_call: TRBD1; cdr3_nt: TGCAGTGCTAGTCGCCCGGCGGGACAGGGGAGTTTCGGGCAGTACTTC; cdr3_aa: CSASRPAGQGSFGQYF
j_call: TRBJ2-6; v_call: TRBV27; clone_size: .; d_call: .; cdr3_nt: TGTGCCGCGAGGGGGTCTGGGGCCAACGTCCTGACTTTC; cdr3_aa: CAARGSGANVLTF
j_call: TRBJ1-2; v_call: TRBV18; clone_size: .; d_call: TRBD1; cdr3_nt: TGTGCCAGCTCAGCGGACAGGGCTAACTATGGCTACACCTTC; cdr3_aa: CASSADRANYGYTF
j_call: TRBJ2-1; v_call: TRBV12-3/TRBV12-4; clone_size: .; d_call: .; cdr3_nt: TGTGCCAGCAGCCGAACTAGTGCGACTGAGCAGTTCTTC; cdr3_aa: CASSRTSATEQFF
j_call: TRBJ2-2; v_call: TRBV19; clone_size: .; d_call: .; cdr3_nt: TGTGCCAGTAGTATCTGGGGAGACACCGGGGAGCTGTTTTTT; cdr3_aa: CASSIWGDTGELFF
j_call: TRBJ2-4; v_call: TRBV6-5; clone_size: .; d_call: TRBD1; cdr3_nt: TGTGCCAGCAGTTTGACAGGGGACATTCAGTACTTC; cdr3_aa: CASSLTGDIQYF
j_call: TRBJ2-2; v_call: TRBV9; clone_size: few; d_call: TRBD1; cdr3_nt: TGTGCCAGCAGGACAGGGGGCTTAAGCGGGGAGCTGTTTTTT; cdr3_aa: CASRTGGLSGELFF
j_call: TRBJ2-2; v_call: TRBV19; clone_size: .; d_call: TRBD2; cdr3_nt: TGTGCCAGTAGTTCTCGGACTAGCGGGAACACCGGGGAGCTGTTTTTT; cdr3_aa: CASSSRTSGNTGELFF
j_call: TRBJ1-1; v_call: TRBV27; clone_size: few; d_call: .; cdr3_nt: TGTGCCAGCGGGCCTCGGGGGGCAGCTTTCTTT; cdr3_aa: CASGPRGAAFF
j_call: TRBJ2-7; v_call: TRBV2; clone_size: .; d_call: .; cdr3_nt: TGTGCCAGCAGTGAACCTCCGGGGGCCTACGAGCAGTACTTC; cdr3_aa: CASSEPPGAYEQYF
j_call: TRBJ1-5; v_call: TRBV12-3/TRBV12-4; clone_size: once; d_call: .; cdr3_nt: TGTGCCAGCAGCAGAGGTCTTAATCAGCCCCAGCATTTT; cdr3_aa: CASSRGLNQPQHF
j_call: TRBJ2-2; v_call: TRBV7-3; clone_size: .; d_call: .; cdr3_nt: TGTGCCAGCAGCTTACTCGGACCAGGGACCGGGGAGCTGTTTTTT; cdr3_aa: CASSLLGPGTGELFF
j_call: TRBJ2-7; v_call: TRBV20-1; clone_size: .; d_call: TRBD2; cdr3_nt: TGCAGTGCTAGTACTAGCGGCTACGAGCAGTACTTC; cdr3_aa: CSASTSGYEQYF
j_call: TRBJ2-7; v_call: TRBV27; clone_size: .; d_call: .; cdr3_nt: TGTGCCAGCAGTTTAGGAGGGCACGAGCAGTACTTC; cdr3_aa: CASSLGGHEQYF
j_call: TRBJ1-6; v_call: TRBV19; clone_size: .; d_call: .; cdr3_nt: TGTGCCAGTAGTATCGATAATTCACCCCTCCACTTT; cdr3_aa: CASSIDNSPLHF
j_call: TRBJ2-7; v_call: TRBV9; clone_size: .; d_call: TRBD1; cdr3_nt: TGTGCCAGCAGCTCCACCGGGACAGGCACCTACGAGCAGTACTTC; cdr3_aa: CASSSTGTGTYEQYF
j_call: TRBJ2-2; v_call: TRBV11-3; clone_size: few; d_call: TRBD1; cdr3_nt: TGTGCCAGCAGCCCTGGGGGACAGTTCCCCACCGGGGAGCTGTTTTTT; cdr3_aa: CASSPGGQFPTGELFF
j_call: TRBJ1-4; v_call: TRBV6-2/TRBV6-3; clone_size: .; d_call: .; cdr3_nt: TGTGCCAGCAGTTACTCGAGGGAGAAACTGTTTTTT; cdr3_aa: CASSYSREKLFF
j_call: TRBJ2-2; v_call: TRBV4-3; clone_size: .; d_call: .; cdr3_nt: TGCGCCAGCAGCCAAGATGTGGGTCGCACAGCGAACACCGGGGAGCTGTTTTTT; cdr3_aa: CASSQDVGRTANTGELFF
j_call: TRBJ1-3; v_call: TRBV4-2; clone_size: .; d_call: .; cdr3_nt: TGTGCCAGCAGCCAAGCGGGGGGCCAGAAGGGAAACACCATATATTTT; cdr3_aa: CASSQAGGQKGNTIYF
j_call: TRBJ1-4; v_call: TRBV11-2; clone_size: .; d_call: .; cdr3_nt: TGTGCCAGCAGCCGAGCAGGTGAAAAACTGTTTTTT; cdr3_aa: CASSRAGEKLFF
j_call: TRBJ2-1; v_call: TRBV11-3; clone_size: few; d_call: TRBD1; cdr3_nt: TGTGCCAGCAGCTTAACCCGGGACAGGAACTACAATGAGCAGTTCTTC; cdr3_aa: CASSLTRDRNYNEQFF
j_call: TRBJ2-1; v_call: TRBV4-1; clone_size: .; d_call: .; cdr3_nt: TGCGCCAGCAGCCTCCGGGACTTTGATAACAATGAGCAGTTCTTC; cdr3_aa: CASSLRDFDNNEQFF
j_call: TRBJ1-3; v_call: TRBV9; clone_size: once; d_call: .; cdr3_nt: TGTGCCAGCAGCGTAGGAGGGGGATTTGGAAACACCATATATTTT; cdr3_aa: CASSVGGGFGNTIYF
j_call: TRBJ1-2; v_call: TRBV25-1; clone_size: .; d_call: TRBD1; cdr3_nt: TGTGCCAGCAGTTTTGCAGGGGGAAGTGGCTACACCTTC; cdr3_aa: CASSFAGGSGYTF
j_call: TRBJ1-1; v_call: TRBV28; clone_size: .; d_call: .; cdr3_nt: TGTGCCAGCAGTCCATCTTGGGGTAGCGTCGACACTGAAGCTTTCTTT; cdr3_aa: CASSPSWGSVDTEAFF
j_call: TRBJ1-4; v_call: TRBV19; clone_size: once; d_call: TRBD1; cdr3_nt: TGTGCCAGTAGTACCCCTGGACAGGGGTCGGCAGAAAAACTGTTTTTT; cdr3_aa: CASSTPGQGSAEKLFF
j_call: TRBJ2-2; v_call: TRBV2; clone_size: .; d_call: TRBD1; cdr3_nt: TGTGCCAGCAGTGAAGCGCTAGGACAGGGGACCGGGGAGCTGTTTTTT; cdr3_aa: CASSEALGQGTGELFF
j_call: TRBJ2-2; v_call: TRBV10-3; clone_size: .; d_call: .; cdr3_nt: TGTGCCATCAGTGGACAGGCCGGGGAGCTGTTTTTT; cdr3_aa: CAISGQAGELFF
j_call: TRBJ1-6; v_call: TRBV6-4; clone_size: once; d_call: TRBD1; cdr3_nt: TGTGCCAGCGGGACAGGGGCCAACTCACCCCTCCACTTT; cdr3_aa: CASGTGANSPLHF
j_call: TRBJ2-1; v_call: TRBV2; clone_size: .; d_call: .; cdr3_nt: TGTGCCATACTTTCGGACAGCTCCTACAATGAGCAGTTCTTC; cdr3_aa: CAILSDSSYNEQFF
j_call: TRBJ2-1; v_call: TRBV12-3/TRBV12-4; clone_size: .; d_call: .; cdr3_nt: TGTGCCAGCAGCAGTCAAGACAATGAGCAGTTCTTC; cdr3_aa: CASSSQDNEQFF
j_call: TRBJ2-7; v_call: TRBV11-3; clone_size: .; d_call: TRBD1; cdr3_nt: TGTGCCAGCAGCCCGGGACAGGGGGCTCTCGGGCAGTACTTC; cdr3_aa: CASSPGQGALGQYF
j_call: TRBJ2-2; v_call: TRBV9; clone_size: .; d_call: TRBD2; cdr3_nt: TGTGCCAGCAGCGTGAGTCTAGCGGTTAACACCGGGGAGCTGTTTTTT; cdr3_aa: CASSVSLAVNTGELFF
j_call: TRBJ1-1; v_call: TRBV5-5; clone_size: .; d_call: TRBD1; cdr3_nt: TGTGCCAGCAGCTTGTCTCCGGGACAGGGGGCGAGTGAAGCTTTCTTT; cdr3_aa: CASSLSPGQGASEAFF
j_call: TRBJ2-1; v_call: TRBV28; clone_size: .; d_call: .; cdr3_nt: TGTGCCAGCAGTTTTGAGTACAATGAGCAGTTCTTC; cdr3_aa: CASSFEYNEQFF
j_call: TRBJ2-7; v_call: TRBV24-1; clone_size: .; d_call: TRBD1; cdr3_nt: TGTGCCACCAGTGAGGGACAGCACACCTCCTACGAGCAGTACTTC; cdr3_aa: CATSEGQHTSYEQYF
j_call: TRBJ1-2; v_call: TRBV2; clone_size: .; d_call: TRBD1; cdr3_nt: TGTGCCAGCAGTCCACAGGGGAACTATGGCTACACCTTC; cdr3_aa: CASSPQGNYGYTF
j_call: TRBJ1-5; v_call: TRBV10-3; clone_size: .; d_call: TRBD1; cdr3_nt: TGTGCCACGACGACAGGGGCTAGCAATCAGCCCCAGCATTTT; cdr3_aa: CATTTGASNQPQHF
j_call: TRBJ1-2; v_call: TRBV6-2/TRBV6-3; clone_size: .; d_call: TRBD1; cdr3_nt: TGTGCCAGCAGTTACCTCGTGGGACAGGCTGGTGGTGGCTACACCTTC; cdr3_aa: CASSYLVGQAGGGYTF
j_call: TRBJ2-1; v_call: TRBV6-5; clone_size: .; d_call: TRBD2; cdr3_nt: TGTGCCAGCTCCCGGGGGGGCCAAGAACCGAATGAGCAGTTCTTC; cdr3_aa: CASSRGGQEPNEQFF
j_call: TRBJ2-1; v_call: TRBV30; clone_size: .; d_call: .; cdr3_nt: TGTGCCTGGAGTCGTGGGGCCTTCAATGAGCAGTTCTTC; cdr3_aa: CAWSRGAFNEQFF
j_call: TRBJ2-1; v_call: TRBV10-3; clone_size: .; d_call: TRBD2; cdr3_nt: TGTGCCATCAGACTAGCGGGCGGTGAATACAATGAGCAGTTCTTC; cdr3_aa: CAIRLAGGEYNEQFF
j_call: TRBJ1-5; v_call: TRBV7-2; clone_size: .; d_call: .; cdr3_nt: TGTGCCAGCGGATACCCCGGCGGTAGCAATCAGCCCCAGCATTTT; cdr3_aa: CASGYPGGSNQPQHF
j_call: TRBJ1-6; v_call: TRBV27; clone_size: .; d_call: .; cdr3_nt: TGTGCCAGCAGTTTACGTCAGGGAAGTTCACCCCTCCACTTT; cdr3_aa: CASSLRQGSSPLHF
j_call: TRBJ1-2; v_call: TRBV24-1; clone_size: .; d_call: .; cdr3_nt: TGTGCCACCAGTGATTCGTCAGTACGTGGCTACACCTTC; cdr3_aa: CATSDSSVRGYTF
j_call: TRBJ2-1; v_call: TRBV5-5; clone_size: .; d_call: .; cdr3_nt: TGTGCCAGCAGCATAGGGGCCACCTACAATGAGCAGTTCTTC; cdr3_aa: CASSIGATYNEQFF
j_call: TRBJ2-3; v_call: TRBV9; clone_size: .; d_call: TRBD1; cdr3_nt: TGTGCCAGCAGCGGCCCCGACAGGGTAACAGATACGCAGTATTTT; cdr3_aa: CASSGPDRVTDTQYF
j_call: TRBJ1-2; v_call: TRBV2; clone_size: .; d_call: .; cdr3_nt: TGTGCCAGCAGGGACGTAGGGGCTGGCTACACCTTC; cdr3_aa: CASRDVGAGYTF